The 19 T cell receptor beta chains below were found in one sample sequenced in a study of T-cell reconstitution after alpha-beta-depleted transplantation in children (dated by TCRdb to about 2016). Library prep was done by PCR. Sequencing relied on an Illumina HiSeq 2500. TCR libraries were prepared with molecular barcoding, using unique molecular identifiers to normalize TCRbeta repertoire quantification. TCRdb trimmed public reads at Q25 via fastp, called clones via MiXCR and kept in-frame beta chains. Rows are combined by CDR3 protein, so each entry shows the most common genes and DNA. The sample records almost 500,000 distinct CDR3 sequences, roughly an eighth of which are singletons. 5% to 6% of the sample is taken by the ten largest. Sequencing was performed on PBMCs from the stem cell graft donor, taken from the stem cell graft. All receptors come from a human donor who donated a stem cell graft to a child with combined immunodeficiency.

This clonotype was counted many times. This sequence joins TRBV11-2 and TRBJ2-1; D not resolved. The CDR3 contains 15 residues. Germline V gene sequence: CDR1 SGHAT, CDR2 FQNNGV. V lost 5 bases, J lost 0 bases, and 11 bases lay in between. CDR3 nucleotide sequence: TGTGCCAGCAGCACAACACTGGGCTCCTACAATGAGCAGTTCTTC. Amino acids: CASSTTLGSYNEQFF.

At least ten counts were recorded for this clonotype. This rearrangement joins TRBV24-1 to TRBJ2-6; TRBD1 might be the D (6 bases). The CDR3 has 14 amino acids. The V and J ends lost 10 bases and 4 bases respectively, with 13 bases between them. CDR1 and CDR2 (germline): KGHDR, SFDVKD. CDR3 nucleotide sequence: TGTGCCACAGGACAGCGCTCCGGGGCCAACGTCCTGACTTTC. It yields the protein CATGQRSGANVLTF.

The genes are TRBV9 and TRBJ2-6; D uncertain. The CDR3 has 11 residues. Trimming cost V 0 bases and J 12 bases, with 4 bases left between them. Germline V lookup: CDR1 SGDLS, CDR2 YYNGEE. CDR3 nucleotide sequence: TGTGCCAGCAGCGTAGGTGCCGTCCTGACTTTC. Its protein is CASSVGAVLTF.

This clonotype was observed many times. This chain connects TRBV7-2 to TRBJ2-3; a weak D match, TRBD2 (6 bases). The V gene lost 3 bases and the J gene lost 4 bases, with 8 bases spanning the gap. The germline gives CDR1 SGHTA, CDR2 FQGNSA. The CDR3 sequence is 13 residues long. CDR3 region: CASSLRGSDTQYF. For the CDR3, the DNA is TGTGCCAGCAGCTTGCGGGGTTCAGATACGCAGTATTTT.

This clonotype was observed a few times. The chain employs TRBV6-2 or TRBV6-3 and TRBJ2-7, with TRBD1 as a possible D gene (6 bases). The CDR3 is made up of 14 amino acids. Germline V gives CDR1 MNHEY, CDR2 SVGEGT. V was trimmed by 7 bases and J by 1 base, leaving 14 bases between them. The CDR3 loop reads CASKSQGWSYEQYF. The CDR3 DNA reads as TGTGCCAGCAAGTCACAGGGCTGGTCCTACGAGCAGTACTTC.

This clonotype was seen repeatedly, ten times or more. V usage is TRBV4-2 and J usage is TRBJ1-5; perhaps TRBD1 as D (5 bases). From germline, CDR1 is LGHNA and CDR2 YNFKEQ. Trimming took off 5 bases at V and 4 bases at J, with 15 bases between the two ends. The CDR3 runs to 15 residues. The CDR3 DNA reads as TGTGCCAGCAGCGAGTTAGGGGAGGGGAATCAGCCCCAGCATTTT. Its protein product is CASSELGEGNQPQHF.

This clonotype appeared a few times. The chain is built from TRBV7-6 and TRBJ2-7; 7 bases fit TRBD2. Germline V lookup: CDR1 SGHVS, CDR2 FNYEAQ. The CDR3 contains 14 residues. V lost 0 bases and J lost 7; bases outside the gene matches: 6. This CDR3 is CASSLAAGRSEQYF. CDR3 coding DNA: TGTGCCAGCAGCTTAGCGGCCGGGAGGTCGGAGCAGTACTTC. Complete variable domain (other parts from reference TRBV7-6 and TRBJ2-7): GAGVSQSPRYKVTKRGQDVALRCDPISGHVSLYWYRQALGQGPEFLTYFNYEAQQDKSGLPNDRFSAERPEGSISTLTIQRTEQRDSAMYRCASSLAAGRSEQYFGPGTRLTVT.

This clonotype was seen ten or more times. V and J are TRBV29-1 and TRBJ2-2; D could derive from TRBD1 or TRBD2 (5 bases each). The CDR3 totals 12 residues. Germline values: CDR1 SQVTM, CDR2 ANQGSEA. V was trimmed by 4 bases and J by 7 bases, leaving 10 bases between them. CDR3 sequence: CSVAGRGGELFF. The CDR3 DNA reads as TGCAGCGTTGCGGGACGGGGCGGGGAGCTGTTTTTT.

The chain joins TRBV28 to TRBJ1-1, with no clear D. V lost 7 bases to trimming and J lost 1 base, with 19 bases between them. The CDR3 contains 16 residues. The germline V gene encodes CDR1 MDHEN and CDR2 SYDVKM. CDR3 amino acids: CASILSPLVGNTEAFF. Here the CDR3 DNA reads TGTGCCAGCATACTTTCTCCCTTGGTGGGGAACACTGAAGCTTTCTTT. The variable domain in full, with the rest retrieved from reference TRBV28 and TRBJ1-1, is DVKVTQSSRYLVKRTGEKVFLECVQDMDHENMFWYRQDPGLGLRLIYFSYDVKMKEKGDIPEGYSVSREKKERFSLILESASTNQTSMYLCASILSPLVGNTEAFFGQGTRLTVV.

About this clonotype: A much larger clone is a single base away; this may be a read error. The gene calls are TRBV18 and TRBJ2-1; 13 bases align to TRBD2. J lost 11 bases, V lost 1 base, and 11 bases had no gene match. Germline-derived CDR1 and CDR2 are KGHSH and LQKENI. The CDR3 has 17 residues. CDR3 nucleotide sequence: TGTGCCAGCTCACCACGACTAGCGGGAGGCAAGGTGAATCAGCAGTTCTTC. Translated: CASSPRLAGGKVNQQFF.

There are many counts of this clonotype. The chain is built from TRBV27 and TRBJ2-7; 10 bases match TRBD2. This CDR3 region has 15 residues. The germline V gene has CDR1 MNHEY and CDR2 SMNVEV (reference sequence). The ends lost 6 bases at V and 5 bases at J; junction bases unmatched: 10. CDR3 nucleotides: TGTGCCAGCAGGGGGAGGACTAGCGGATCTAACGAGCAGTACTTC. Protein: CASRGRTSGSNEQYF.

The chain uses TRBV12-3 or TRBV12-4 and TRBJ2-1; 7 positions agree with TRBD1. The CDR3 covers 16 residues. Trimming cost V 5 bases and J 4 bases; bases outside gene matches: 11. CDR3 region: CASSGVKGAYYNEQFF. CDR3 DNA: TGTGCCAGCAGTGGGGTGAAGGGGGCGTATTACAATGAGCAGTTCTTC.

This clonotype occurred many times. This chain connects TRBV6-1 to TRBJ2-1, with D tentatively TRBD1 or TRBD2 (5 bases each). The CDR3 contains 13 residues. The germline V gene has CDR1 MNHNS and CDR2 SASEGT. V lost 5 bases to trimming and J lost 9 bases, with 14 bases between them. The CDR3 protein is CASSPTWGTEQFF. The CDR3 nucleotides are TGTGCCAGCAGTCCCACTTGGGGGACTGAGCAGTTCTTC.

This clonotype was counted ten times or more. The V gene is TRBV2, the J gene TRBJ1-2; 7 positions agree with TRBD1. The germline V gene has CDR1 SNHLY and CDR2 FYNNEI. The V gene end was trimmed by 5 bases and the J gene end by 8 bases; junction bases not matched to a gene: 11. This CDR3 contains 14 residues. The CDR3 nucleotides are TGTGCCAGCAGTCGTAGACAGGGCGAGGGGGGCTACACCTTC. The encoded protein is CASSRRQGEGGYTF.

V usage is TRBV24-1 and J usage is TRBJ2-1, with 10 bases fitting TRBD2. Germline lookup yields CDR1 KGHDR and CDR2 SFDVKD. The ends lost 4 bases at V and 9 bases at J; junction bases unmatched: 11. This CDR3 is built from 16 residues. The CDR3: CATSDPSGRATAEQFF. CDR3 DNA: TGTGCCACCAGTGACCCGAGCGGGAGGGCGACAGCTGAGCAGTTCTTC.

There are a few counts of this clonotype. CDR3 coding DNA: TGTGCCAGCAGCCGGGGGGTGGCCGGGAGCACCGGGGAGCTGTTTTTT. Protein sequence: CASSRGVAGSTGELFF. The chain combines TRBV7-2 with TRBJ2-2; 7 positions match TRBD2. The trim removed 5 bases at V and 4 bases at J, leaving 10 bases unmatched. The CDR3 has 16 amino acids. Looked up from germline, CDR1 is SGHTA and CDR2 is FQGNSA.

This clonotype was found many times. This sequence joins TRBV12-3 or TRBV12-4 and TRBJ1-2; 8 nucleotides agree with TRBD1. The V gene end was trimmed by 7 bases and the J gene end by 4 bases; junction bases not matched to a gene: 8. CDR3 length: 14 amino acids. The CDR3 protein is CASILGTGPYGYTF. The CDR3 DNA is TGTGCCAGCATCTTGGGGACAGGTCCCTATGGCTACACCTTC.

V usage is TRBV12-3 or TRBV12-4 and J usage is TRBJ2-5; TRBD2 might be the D (5 bases). The V end was cut by 5 bases, the J end by 1 base, with 17 bases between. This CDR3 has 16 residues. CDR3 loop: CASSLYRRELQETQYF. The CDR3 DNA reads TGTGCCAGCAGTCTTTACCGAAGGGAGCTCCAAGAGACCCAGTACTTC.

A note on this clonotype: Because the CDR3 is missing its conserved closing phenylalanine or tryptophan, this is likely a read error. This chain joins TRBV20-1 and TRBJ2-2; 10 positions match TRBD2. Trimming at V came to 2 bases and at J to 6 bases, leaving 9 bases not matched to a gene. Germline CDR1 and CDR2: DFQATT and SNEGSKA (reference sequence). This CDR3 region has 16 residues. Here the CDR3 reads CSARNYAGTSAGELFS. The CDR3 coding sequence is TGCAGTGCTAGAAACTATGCCGGGACTAGCGCCGGGGAGCTGTTTTCT.